The 16 T cell receptor beta chains reported below all come from one sample, sequenced in a study of blood T cells in healthy people across ages. Alongside a J-beta primer mix, a sample-barcoded 5' primer served in a second PCR lasting about 7 to 12 cycles. TCRdb re-derived calls from the 5' RACE reads in MiXCR, one entry per CDR3 protein. The repertoire holds fewer than 800,000 distinct CDR3 sequences, with roughly 32% as singletons. Sequenced material: blood. The origin of the receptors is a woman at least 80 years old in good health.

About this clonotype: A read error may explain this, as a much larger clone is one base away. The V call is TRBV6-5, the J call TRBJ2-6; D could derive from TRBD1 or TRBD2 (5 bases each). The CDR3 is 12 residues long. Germline values: CDR1 MNHEY, CDR2 SVGAGI. The CDR3: CATTSGANVRTF. In nucleotides, the CDR3 is TGTGCCACCACATCCGGGGCCAACGTCCGGACTTTC.

This clonotype has only a few counts. This chain uses TRBV6-2 or TRBV6-3 with TRBJ1-5; 7 nucleotides line up with TRBD1. The CDR3 runs 13 residues. The V and J ends lost 6 bases and 4 bases, in that order; junction bases with no gene match: 3. CDR1 is MNHEY and CDR2 is SVGEGT in the germline V gene. The CDR3 nucleotides read TGTGCCAGCAGGGACAGGAGGAATCAGCCCCAGCATTTT. Translation: CASRDRRNQPQHF.

As regards this clonotype: A clone one base away is much larger, so this may be a read error. The gene calls are TRBV5-6 and TRBJ2-1; perhaps D is TRBD1 or TRBD2 (7 bases each). The V gene's germline CDR1 is SGHDT and CDR2 YYEEEE. The CDR3 totals 16 residues. This CDR3 is CASSPQGGSSHNEQFF. The CDR3 DNA reads as TGTGCCAGCAGCCCGCAGGGGGGGAGCTCCCACAATGAGCAGTTCTTC.

Ten or more counts support this clonotype. The chain is built from TRBV7-9 and TRBJ2-2; D gene unclear. Trimming left V 6 bases short and J 0 bases short, with 5 bases between. Germline V gene data show CDR1 as SEHNR and CDR2 as FQNEAQ (reference sequence). The CDR3 has 13 residues. The CDR3 DNA follows: TGTGCCAGCAGTCTCCCGAACACCGGGGAGCTGTTTTTT. Translating it yields CASSLPNTGELFF.

This clonotype was counted many times. A read error is possible here, since a much larger clone lies one base away. The chain has TRBV29-1 and TRBJ2-1; D gene uncertain. The J call may be incorrect, as the DNA end agrees better with TRBJ2-7. CDR1 is SQVTM, CDR2 ANQGSEA, per germline. This CDR3 has 13 residues. CDR3 DNA sequence: TGCAGCGTTGTAAAACAGCTCTACAATGAGCAGTACTTC. Translation: CSVVKQLYNEQYF.

The gene calls are TRBV5-6 and TRBJ2-2, with 9 bases fitting TRBD2. The length of the CDR3 is 15 residues. Germline-derived CDR1 and CDR2 are SGHDT and YYEEEE. The V gene end was trimmed by 2 bases and the J gene end by 4 bases; junction bases not matched to a gene: 3. CDR3 sequence reads: CASSFRGGATGELFF. As DNA, the CDR3 is TGTGCCAGCAGCTTTCGCGGGGGGGCCACCGGGGAGCTGTTTTTT.

This clonotype was seen at least ten times. The chain carries TRBV30 and TRBJ2-5, with TRBD1 matching 9 bases. Losses at the gene ends were 8 bases for V and 4 bases for J; bases not matched to a gene: 5. Germline CDR1 is GTSNPN and CDR2 is SVGIG (reference sequence). The CDR3 loop spans 12 amino acids. Here the CDR3 DNA reads TGTGCCGGGGACAGGGAGGGAGAGACCCAGTACTTC. Protein product: CAGDREGETQYF.

CDR3 DNA: TGCAGTGCTAGAGTGGGACAGGATAATCAGCCCCAGCATTTT. It codes for CSARVGQDNQPQHF. The gene calls are TRBV20-1 and TRBJ1-5; 8 bases match TRBD1. Germline CDR1 is DFQATT and CDR2 is SNEGSKA (reference sequence). This CDR3 is built from 14 residues. J gave up 4 bases and V 1 base, and 3 bases lay outside the gene matches.

Points on this clonotype: A much larger clone is a single base away; this may be a read error. The gene calls are TRBV10-2 and TRBJ1-1; D is uncertain. The CDR3 has 17 amino acids. V lost 0 bases and J lost 5, with 19 bases in between. Germline V gives CDR1 WSHSY, CDR2 SAAADI. For the CDR3, the DNA is TGCGCCAGCAGTGAGTCTGGGTCTTCGTGGGCCGGGACTGAAGCTTTCTTT. This sequence encodes CASSESGSSWAGTEAFF.

V is TRBV20-1 and J is TRBJ2-3; no firm D call. This CDR3 is 12 amino acids long. Trimming shortened V by 1 base and J by 3 bases, and 5 bases separated the two germline ends. Germline CDR1 is DFQATT and CDR2 is SNEGSKA (reference sequence). The CDR3 bases are TGCAGTGCTAGAGCCCCAACAGATACGCAGTATTTT. It specifies CSARAPTDTQYF.

This clonotype was recorded many times. The chain has TRBV3-1 and TRBJ2-3; no clear D gene. V was clipped by 1 base and J by 5 bases, with 4 bases between them. The CDR3 length is 12 residues. In germline, CDR1 is LGHDT, CDR2 YNNKEL (reference sequence). The CDR3 coding sequence is TGTGCCAGCAGCCAAGTAGAAGATACGCAGTATTTT. This gives the protein CASSQVEDTQYF.

This clonotype showed up many times. V is TRBV5-1 and J is TRBJ2-5, with D possibly TRBD1 on 6 matching bases. Trimming took 1 base from V and 1 from J, leaving 8 bases between them. The CDR3 is made up of 14 amino acids. The germline V gene has CDR1 SGHRS and CDR2 YFSETQ. CDR3 region: CASSLPGAQETQYF. CDR3 bases: TGCGCCAGCAGCTTGCCAGGGGCCCAAGAGACCCAGTACTTC.

The rearrangement uses TRBV7-9 and TRBJ2-1, with D perhaps TRBD2 (6 bases). The germline V gene encodes CDR1 SEHNR and CDR2 FQNEAQ (reference sequence). The CDR3 extends over 14 amino acids. Trimming took off 1 base at V and 9 bases at J, with 13 bases between the two ends. The CDR3 DNA reads as TGTGCCAGCAGCTTAGTAGCGTCGGGGGTTGAGCAGTTCTTC. Its protein product is CASSLVASGVEQFF.

By proportion, this clonotype is medium-sized. The chain has TRBV27 and TRBJ1-2, with 9 bases lining up with TRBD1. V gave up 9 bases and J gave up 2 bases; unmatched junction bases: 7. CDR1 and CDR2 from the germline V gene are MNHEY and SMNVEV (reference sequence). CDR3 length: 14 amino acids. CDR3 region: CASAPGTGNYGYTF. CDR3 nucleotide sequence: TGTGCCAGTGCGCCCGGGACAGGGAACTATGGCTACACCTTC.

This chain links TRBV6-4 with TRBJ1-6; possibly TRBD1 for D (6 bases). V gave up 4 bases and J gave up 7 bases, with 14 bases separating them. The germline V gene encodes CDR1 MRHNA and CDR2 SNTAGT. The CDR3 spans 15 residues. This CDR3 is CASSALDSRNSPLHF. CDR3 DNA: TGTGCCAGCAGTGCCTTGGACAGCCGCAATTCACCCCTCCACTTT.

This clonotype was found a few times. This chain links TRBV27 with TRBJ1-2, with unresolved D. In germline, CDR1 is MNHEY, CDR2 SMNVEV (reference sequence). Trimming stripped 1 base from V and 5 bases from J, with 8 bases between. The CDR3 runs to 13 residues. DNA for the CDR3: TGTGCCAGCAGTTTATACGGGCGGTATGGCTACACCTTC. This gives the protein CASSLYGRYGYTF.